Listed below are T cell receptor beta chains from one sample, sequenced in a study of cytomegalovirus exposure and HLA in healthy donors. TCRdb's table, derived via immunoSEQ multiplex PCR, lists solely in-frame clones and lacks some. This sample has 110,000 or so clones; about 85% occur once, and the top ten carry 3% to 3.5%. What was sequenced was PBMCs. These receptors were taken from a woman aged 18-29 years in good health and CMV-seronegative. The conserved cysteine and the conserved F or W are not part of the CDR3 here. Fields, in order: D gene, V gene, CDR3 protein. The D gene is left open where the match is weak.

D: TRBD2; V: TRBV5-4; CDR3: ASSLIYGGGLQETQY
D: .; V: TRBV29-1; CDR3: SVRGSSYNSPLH
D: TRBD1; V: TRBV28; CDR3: ASSSAKRQGFQETQY
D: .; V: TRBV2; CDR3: ASSVLRGTEAF
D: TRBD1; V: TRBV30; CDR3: AGSGGASDTQY
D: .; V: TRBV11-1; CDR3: ASSLPPDGGYSPLH
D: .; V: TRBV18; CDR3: ASSPSEGSLVNTIY
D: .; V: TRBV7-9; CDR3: ASSLTAEAF
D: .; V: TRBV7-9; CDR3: ASSRDTDTQY
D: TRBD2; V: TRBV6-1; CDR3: ASSETSGGPYEQY
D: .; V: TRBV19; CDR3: ASRRGAGQETQY
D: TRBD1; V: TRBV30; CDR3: AGQGGVTEAF
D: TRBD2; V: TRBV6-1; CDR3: ASSEALVVAGRFELMN
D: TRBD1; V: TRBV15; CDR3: ATNRGVYEGAADTEAF
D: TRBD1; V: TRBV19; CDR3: ASSTRTGTETQY
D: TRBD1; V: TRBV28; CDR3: ASSSDRGST